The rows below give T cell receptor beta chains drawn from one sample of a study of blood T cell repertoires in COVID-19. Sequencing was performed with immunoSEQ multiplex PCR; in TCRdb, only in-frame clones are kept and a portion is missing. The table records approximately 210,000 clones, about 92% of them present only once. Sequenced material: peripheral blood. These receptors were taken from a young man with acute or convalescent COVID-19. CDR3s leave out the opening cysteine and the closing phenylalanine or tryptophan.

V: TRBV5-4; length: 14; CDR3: ASSSAGPNPYNEQF
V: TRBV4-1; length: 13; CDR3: ASSQNSNSNQPQH
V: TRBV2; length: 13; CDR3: ASSEQNSGANVLT
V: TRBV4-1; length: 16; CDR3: ASSQGVRDRGLLGEQF
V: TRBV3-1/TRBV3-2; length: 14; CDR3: ASSQAGTGRQETQY
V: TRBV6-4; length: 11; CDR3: ASSLGRTNEQF
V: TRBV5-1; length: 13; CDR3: ASSLVVQGVDGYT
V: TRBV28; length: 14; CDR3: ASIQLGTGGNYGYT
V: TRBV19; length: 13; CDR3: ASSMGQGSYNEQF
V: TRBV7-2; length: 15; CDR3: ASSLGPPLITYNEQF
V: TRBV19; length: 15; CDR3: ASSIWWQGLEGTEAF
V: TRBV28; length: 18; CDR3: ASSLQTSGRAKVNTGELF
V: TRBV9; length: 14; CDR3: ASSGRWLAGSNEQF
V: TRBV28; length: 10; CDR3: ASSPPRGPLH
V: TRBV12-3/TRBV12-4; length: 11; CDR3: ASSQRGGGEAF